This T cell receptor (beta chain) was recovered during a study of OX40 agonist ivuxolimab in advanced cancers. As for the study in general: At 0.01 to 10 mg/kg, ivuxolimab was administered intravenously to patients every 2 weeks.

This CDR3 has 12 amino acids. The repertoire was sequenced with immunoSEQ multiplex PCR; TCRdb's copy has only in-frame clones and lacks some. The table records around 76,000 clones, 84% of them present only once. The receptor's source is an adult with an advanced solid tumor such as melanoma, head and neck, liver or kidney cancer. The chain uses TRBV21-1 and TRBJ2-1. TRBV21-1 has pseudogene status. The specimen was CD4+ or CD8+ T cells sorted from blood, collected in a trial of the OX40 agonist ivuxolimab. CDR3 DNA: TGTGCCAGCAGCAAATCCGGCAGTGAGCAGTTCTTC. Translating gives CASSKSGSEQFF.